Listed here is a single T cell receptor beta chain. TCRdb's copy holds only in-frame clones and misses some; the assay was immunoSEQ multiplex PCR. Of approximately 300,000 clones in the sample, approximately 90% are singletons; the top ten hold approximately 2%. V was pared by 6 bases and J by 3 bases, with 11 bases of the junction left unmatched. Germline assignment: CDR1 MNHEY and CDR2 SMNVEV (reference sequence). The CDR3 has 15 residues. The data stem from a study of blood T cell repertoires in COVID-19. Study background: Acute and convalescent COVID-19 specimens originated in the United States, Italy and Spain. T cells, B-cell-depleted T cells, or PBMCs provided the cDNA or gDNA that served as material.

The specimen was peripheral blood. The chain couples TRBV27 to TRBJ2-7; 7 bases agree with TRBD2. This TCR derives from a man aged 18 to 29 with active or convalescent COVID-19. The CDR3 region is CASRLTTSAYYEQYF. The CDR3 region has the DNA TGTGCCAGCAGACTCACCACTAGCGCTTACTACGAGCAGTACTTC.